These 14 T cell receptor beta chains originate from one sample sequenced in a study of blood T cell repertoires in COVID-19. The data were produced by immunoSEQ multiplex PCR, yet TCRdb's version contains in-frame clones alone and is incomplete. The top ten hold roughly 1% of the sample, which has over 120,000 clones, about nine tenths seen once. Sequencing input: peripheral blood. All receptors come from a woman in her forties or fifties with acute or convalescent COVID-19.

The chain employs TRBV7-9 and TRBJ2-7; tentatively, D is TRBD1 (5 bases). Germline CDR1 SEHNR, CDR2 FQNEAQ (reference sequence). CDR3 length: 12 residues. The V gene lost 6 bases and the J gene lost 5 bases, with 11 bases spanning the gap. CDR3 DNA: TGTGCCAGCAGGACAGTTAGGGACGAGCAGTACTTC. It specifies CASRTVRDEQYF.

V and J are TRBV7-3 and TRBJ2-7, with unresolved D. The germline V gene encodes CDR1 SGHTA and CDR2 FQGTGA. The V gene lost 5 bases and the J gene lost 1 base, with 3 bases spanning the gap. This CDR3 is 11 amino acids long. CDR3 nucleotide sequence: TGTGCCAGCAGCCTATCCTACGAGCAGTACTTC. It encodes CASSLSYEQYF.

V is TRBV5-6 and J is TRBJ1-2; a weak D match, TRBD1 (6 bases). Trimming stripped 2 bases from V and 4 bases from J, with 18 bases between. From germline, CDR1 is SGHDT and CDR2 YYEEEE. This CDR3 has 16 amino acids. CDR3: CASSFFSPGVPYGYTF. CDR3 DNA: TGTGCCAGCAGCTTTTTCTCACCAGGGGTACCCTATGGCTACACCTTC.

The chain combines TRBV25-1 with TRBJ1-6; TRBD1 matches at 9 bases. Trimming at V came to 5 bases and at J to 1 base, leaving 6 bases not matched to a gene. The V gene's germline CDR1 is MGHDK and CDR2 SYGVNS. The CDR3 runs 17 residues. CDR3 sequence (DNA): TGTGCCAGCAGTCCCCGACAGGGGGGGTCCTATAATTCACCCCTCCACTTT. It codes for CASSPRQGGSYNSPLHF.

The chain employs TRBV2 and TRBJ2-7; 9 bases match TRBD1. V dropped 5 bases and J dropped 1; count of bases not matched to a gene: 6. The CDR3 contains 15 residues. Germline CDR1 and CDR2: SNHLY and FYNNEI. This chain's CDR3 is CASSSRDRVSYEQYF. The CDR3 region has the DNA TGTGCCAGCAGTAGCCGGGACAGGGTTTCCTACGAGCAGTACTTC.

The chain has TRBV6-5 and TRBJ2-7; 7 nucleotides line up with TRBD2. Germline V CDR1 and CDR2: MNHEY, SVGAGI. The CDR3 is 13 amino acids. Trimming cost V 6 bases and J 4 bases; bases outside gene matches: 6. This CDR3 is CASSPGGGYEQYF. The CDR3 bases are TGTGCCAGCAGCCCCGGCGGGGGTTACGAGCAGTACTTC.

Remarks on this clone: Its ends do not fully match the called genes, so a read error is possible. The genes are TRBV13 and TRBJ1-5; 7 bases fit TRBD1. This CDR3 region has 16 residues. CDR1 is PRHDT and CDR2 is FYEKMQ in the germline V gene (reference sequence). DNA of the CDR3: TGTGCCAGCAGCCTAGGGGGCAGGGGTAGCAATCAGCCCCAGCATTTT. It yields the protein CASSLGGRGSNQPQHF.

The V gene is TRBV10-3, the J gene TRBJ1-2; D is ambiguous. The CDR3 spans 14 residues. Germline-derived CDR1 and CDR2 are ENHRY and SYGVKD. The V gene lost 7 bases and the J gene lost 1 base, with 13 bases spanning the gap. The chain's CDR3 is CAITFGEDNYGYTF. DNA of the CDR3: TGTGCCATCACCTTCGGTGAGGATAACTATGGCTACACCTTC.

The V gene is TRBV3-1 (or the pseudogene TRBV3-2), the J gene TRBJ2-1, with 8 bases aligning to TRBD1. Germline values: CDR1 LGHDT, CDR2 YNNKEL (reference sequence). This CDR3 is built from 15 residues. V trimming: 3 bases; J trimming: 6 bases; junction bases outside the gene matches: 7. The CDR3 DNA follows: TGTGCCAGCAGCCAGCAGGGGGCAGGGCGCAATGAGCAGTTCTTC. It translates to CASSQQGAGRNEQFF.

J is TRBJ2-1 and V is TRBV6-2 or TRBV6-3; D is uncertain. Germline assignment: CDR1 MNHEY and CDR2 SVGEGT. V was clipped by 4 bases and J by 6 bases, with 10 bases between them. This CDR3 region has 13 residues. This chain's CDR3 is CASSFVRSNEQFF. CDR3 DNA sequence: TGTGCCAGCAGTTTCGTACGGTCCAATGAGCAGTTCTTC.

This clone was observed a handful of times. This chain connects TRBV5-6 to TRBJ1-6, with TRBD1 identical over 8 bases. This CDR3 comprises 14 residues. With V trimmed by 4 bases and J by 7 bases, 4 bases remained unmatched. In germline, CDR1 is SGHDT, CDR2 YYEEEE. The CDR3 nucleotides read TGTGCCAGCAGCCTGACAGGGGTGAATTCACCCCTCCACTTT. The encoded protein is CASSLTGVNSPLHF.

This clone was found once. V is TRBV10-2 and J is TRBJ2-1; a possible D gene is TRBD2 (6 bases). This CDR3 region has 14 residues. In germline, CDR1 is WSHSY, CDR2 SAAADI. The V gene lost 0 bases and the J gene lost 8 bases, with 11 bases spanning the gap. Here the CDR3 reads CASSESPQRDEQFF. CDR3 nucleotides: TGCGCCAGCAGTGAGTCTCCCCAGCGGGATGAGCAGTTCTTC.

This clone was seen just once. V gene TRBV6-5 combines with J gene TRBJ1-2, with 9 bases aligning to TRBD1. Germline V lookup: CDR1 MNHEY, CDR2 SVGAGI. This CDR3 is built from 16 residues. The V and J ends lost 3 bases and 3 bases, in that order; junction bases with no gene match: 8. The CDR3 protein is CASSYRRQGGDYGYTF. The CDR3 bases are TGTGCCAGCAGTTATAGAAGACAGGGGGGAGACTATGGCTACACCTTC.

This clone has just one count. The chain joins TRBV2 to TRBJ2-7, with a weak D call TRBD2 (5 bases). CDR1 is SNHLY and CDR2 is FYNNEI in the germline V gene. This CDR3 is 14 amino acids long. The V and J ends lost 0 bases and 4 bases respectively, with 10 bases between them. The chain's CDR3 is CASSEALREYEQYF. The CDR3 DNA follows: TGTGCCAGCAGTGAAGCGCTGAGGGAATACGAGCAGTACTTC.